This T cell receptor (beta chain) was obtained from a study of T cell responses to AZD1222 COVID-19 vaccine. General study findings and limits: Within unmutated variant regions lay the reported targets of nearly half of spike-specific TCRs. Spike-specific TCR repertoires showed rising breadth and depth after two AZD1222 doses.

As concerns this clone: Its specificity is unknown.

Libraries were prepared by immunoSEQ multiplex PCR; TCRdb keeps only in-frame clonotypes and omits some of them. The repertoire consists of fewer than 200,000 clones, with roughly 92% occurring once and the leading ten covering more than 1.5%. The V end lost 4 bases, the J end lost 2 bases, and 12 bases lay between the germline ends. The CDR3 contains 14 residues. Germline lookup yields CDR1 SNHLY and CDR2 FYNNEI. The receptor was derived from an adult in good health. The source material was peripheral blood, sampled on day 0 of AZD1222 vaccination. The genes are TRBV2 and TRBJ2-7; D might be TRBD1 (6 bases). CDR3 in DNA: TGTGCCAGCAGTGTCCAGGGGCCCCCCTACGAGCAGTACTTC. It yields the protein CASSVQGPPYEQYF.